Following are 9 T cell receptor beta chains from one sample sequenced in a study of PD-L1 blockade in urothelial cancer. Stated time point: pretreatment peripheral blood. The assay was immunoSEQ multiplex PCR, and TCRdb's table has in-frame clones only and misses some. The sample lists 95,000 to 100,000 clones, 87% occurring once. This material consisted of PBMCs, taken around atezolizumab (anti-PD-L1) treatment. Receptor source: a man between 60 and 75 years old with urothelial cancer.

The CDR3 nucleotides read TGCGCCAGCAGCGAGGTAGTGAACACTGAAGCTTTCTTT. As protein: CASSEVVNTEAFF. This chain links TRBV5-1 with TRBJ1-1, with D unclear. The CDR3 spans 13 residues. Trimming took off 4 bases at V and 0 bases at J, with 7 bases between the two ends. Germline-derived CDR1 and CDR2 are SGHRS and YFSETQ.

The gene calls are TRBV14 and TRBJ1-2; D gene unclear. Germline V lookup: CDR1 SGHDN, CDR2 FVKESK. The CDR3 loop spans 13 amino acids. Trimming shortened V by 1 base and J by 2 bases, and 5 bases separated the two germline ends. CDR3 nucleotides: TGTGCCAGCAGCCAAGGTCTGAACTATGGCTACACCTTC. Translated, it gives CASSQGLNYGYTF.

The V and J genes are TRBV4-3 and TRBJ2-7; 9 bases agree with TRBD1. Trimming cost V 2 bases and J 4 bases; bases outside gene matches: 12. This CDR3 is built from 17 residues. Per the germline V gene, CDR1 is LGHNA and CDR2 is YSLEER. For the CDR3, the DNA is TGCGCCAGCAGCCAAACGGGGACAGGGAGGCCCCGATACGAGCAGTACTTC. Protein product: CASSQTGTGRPRYEQYF.

The chain carries TRBV9 and TRBJ1-2; D might be TRBD1 (5 bases). The CDR3 sequence is 15 residues long. The V and J ends lost 0 bases and 2 bases respectively, with 11 bases between them. Germline V CDR1 and CDR2: SGDLS, YYNGEE. CDR3 loop: CASSVAQGKNYGYTF. In nucleotides, the CDR3 is TGTGCCAGCAGCGTAGCCCAGGGTAAGAACTATGGCTACACCTTC. Together with reference TRBV9 and TRBJ1-2, the CDR3 gives the full variable domain: DSGVTQTPKHLITATGQRVTLRCSPRSGDLSVYWYQQSLDQGLQFLIQYYNGEERAKGNILERFSAQQFPDLHSELNLSSLELGDSALYFCASSVAQGKNYGYTFGSGTRLTVV.

This chain connects TRBV19 to TRBJ1-2; D not certain. This CDR3 region has 15 residues. In germline, CDR1 is LNHDA, CDR2 SQIVND (reference sequence). The ends were cut back, 3 bases at V and 2 bases at J, with 13 bases in the middle. The CDR3 region is CASSIDRGTNYGYTF. The CDR3 region has the DNA TGTGCCAGTAGTATCGATCGGGGAACCAACTATGGCTACACCTTC.

This rearrangement joins TRBV6-8 to TRBJ1-2, with 7 positions matching TRBD1. Germline assignment: CDR1 MNHGY and CDR2 SAAAGT. The CDR3 contains 14 residues. V lost 5 bases, J lost 7 bases, and 10 bases stayed unmatched. The chain's CDR3 is CASSNLDRVSGYTF. CDR3 nucleotides: TGTGCCAGCAGTAACCTCGACAGGGTGAGTGGCTACACCTTC.

The V gene is TRBV5-5, the J gene TRBJ1-2; 9 bases match TRBD1. Germline assignment: CDR1 SGHKS and CDR2 YYEKEE (reference sequence). The length of the CDR3 is 14 residues. The V segment lost 2 bases and the J segment 2 bases; nucleotides outside the gene matches: 1. The CDR3 DNA reads as TGTGCCAGCAGCTTTGGACAGGGGAACTATGGCTACACCTTC. Encoded protein: CASSFGQGNYGYTF. The whole variable domain, filled in from reference TRBV5-5 and TRBJ1-2, reads DAGVTQSPTHLIKTRGQQVTLRCSPISGHKSVSWYQQVLGQGPQFIFQYYEKEERGRGNFPDRFSARQFPNYSSELNVNALLLGDSALYLCASSFGQGNYGYTFGSGTRLTVV.

The chain recombines TRBV5-8 with TRBJ2-7; 8 positions match TRBD2. This CDR3 region has 15 residues. From germline, CDR1 is SGHTS and CDR2 YDEGEE. V lost 3 bases to trimming and J lost 3 bases; unmatched junction nucleotides: 8. The CDR3, as DNA: TGTGCCAGCAGCTCAGGGGCTAGCGGGTTCTACGAGCAGTACTTC. Amino acid sequence: CASSSGASGFYEQYF.

This chain joins TRBV5-1 and TRBJ1-3; D gene uncertain. V lost 0 bases to trimming and J lost 1 base, with 8 bases between them. The CDR3 contains 15 residues. Germline CDR1 is SGHRS and CDR2 is YFSETQ. The CDR3, as DNA: TGCGCCAGCAGCTTGGACGAGCTTTCTGGAAACACCATATATTTT. As protein: CASSLDELSGNTIYF. Using reference TRBV5-1 and TRBJ1-3 for the parts outside the CDR3, the full variable domain is KAGVTQTPRYLIKTRGQQVTLSCSPISGHRSVSWYQQTPGQGLQFLFEYFSETQRNKGNFPGRFSGRQFSNSRSEMNVSTLELGDSALYLCASSLDELSGNTIYFGEGSWLTVV.